Below, 15 T cell receptor beta chains from the same sample are listed, as sequenced in a study of blood T cell repertoires in COVID-19. Here immunoSEQ multiplex PCR was the method, and the copy in TCRdb shows in-frame clones only, minus some. The table has under 90,000 clones, approximately 83% seen once. The sample consisted of peripheral blood. Receptor source: an elderly man with acute or convalescent COVID-19.

This clone was picked up one time. The CDR3 sequence: CASSPQGAGGLYNEQFF. CDR3 nucleotides: TGTGCCAGCTCACCCCAGGGGGCGGGAGGGCTCTACAATGAGCAGTTCTTC. The chain recombines TRBV18 with TRBJ2-1; D may be TRBD2 (9 bases). This CDR3 is built from 17 residues. The V end lost 3 bases, the J end lost 3 bases, and 18 bases lay between the germline ends. Germline assignment: CDR1 KGHSH and CDR2 LQKENI.

The V call is TRBV7-2, the J call TRBJ2-7; D gene uncertain. The CDR3 sequence is 13 residues long. V was clipped by 1 base and J by 7 bases, with 11 bases between them. The V gene's germline CDR1 is SGHTA and CDR2 FQGNSA. CDR3 sequence (DNA): TGTGCCAGCAGCTTAGGACGTGTGAGGGAGCAGTACTTC. It encodes CASSLGRVREQYF.

The gene calls are TRBV28 and TRBJ1-1, with unresolved D. Deletions cut 3 bases from V and 7 bases from J, with 15 bases between. This CDR3 has 14 amino acids. CDR1 is MDHEN, CDR2 SYDVKM, per germline. CDR3 loop: CASSFVSAGREAFF. DNA of the CDR3: TGTGCCAGCAGTTTCGTATCAGCGGGCCGTGAAGCTTTCTTT.

J is TRBJ1-5 and V is TRBV6-6; TRBD1 agrees at 8 bases. V dropped 4 bases and J dropped 10; count of bases not matched to a gene: 12. The CDR3 has 15 residues. Germline V lookup: CDR1 MNHNY, CDR2 SVGAGI (reference sequence). The CDR3 nucleotides are TGTGCCAGCAGTTCTGGTCTTTCAGGACAGGGTCCCCAGCATTTT. It translates to CASSSGLSGQGPQHF.

V is TRBV7-8 and J is TRBJ2-3, with D maybe TRBD2 (6 bases). V was cut by 3 bases and J by 2 bases, with 12 bases left in between. The CDR3 is 15 amino acids. Per the germline V gene, CDR1 is SGHVS and CDR2 is FQNEAQ. The CDR3 DNA is TGTGCCAGCAGCTTGGGGGGTTCTCTCACAGATACGCAGTATTTT. The encoded protein is CASSLGGSLTDTQYF.

This rearrangement joins TRBV21-1 to TRBJ1-6; the table's D gene call, TRBD1, was not cross checked with the DNA. TRBV21-1 is a pseudogene locus. This CDR3 has 17 amino acids. CDR3 bases: TGTGCCAGCAGCAAAGGAGGGACAGCCCAGTATAATTCACCCCTCCACTTT. It specifies CASSKGGTAQYNSPLHF.

This clone has only a few counts. The chain joins TRBV7-2 to TRBJ2-2; 7 bases align to TRBD2. The CDR3 sequence is 18 residues long. Germline trimming cut 1 base from V and 0 bases from J; bases unmatched to any gene: 8. The V gene's germline CDR1 is SGHTA and CDR2 FQGNSA. In DNA form, the CDR3 reads TGTGCCAGCAGCTTAGTAGGCGGGAGTCGGACGAACACCGGGGAGCTGTTTTTT. Translation: CASSLVGGSRTNTGELFF.

The J gene is TRBJ2-7, the V gene TRBV3-1 (or the pseudogene TRBV3-2); the match to TRBD1 covers 7 bases. From germline, CDR1 is LGHDT and CDR2 YNNKEL (reference sequence). This CDR3 region has 17 residues. V lost 3 bases, J lost 6 bases, and 17 bases stayed unmatched. CDR3 bases: TGTGCCAGCAGCCATAAGGCGCTGGGAAGGGGGCTTGCCGAGCAGTACTTC. Protein: CASSHKALGRGLAEQYF.

This clone has only one observation. This chain joins TRBV7-8 and TRBJ1-5; no clear D. The CDR3 is made up of 15 amino acids. The germline V and J ends were trimmed by 5 bases and 4 bases, with 15 bases remaining between them. Germline V gene lookup returns CDR1 SGHVS and CDR2 FQNEAQ. CDR3 region: CASSPLGDLNQPQHF. The CDR3 coding sequence is TGTGCCAGCAGCCCCCTCGGGGATTTAAATCAGCCCCAGCATTTT.

The rearrangement joins TRBV19 to TRBJ2-2; D may be TRBD1 (5 bases). V was clipped by 5 bases and J by 4 bases, with 8 bases between them. Germline V gene lookup returns CDR1 LNHDA and CDR2 SQIVND (reference sequence). This CDR3 spans 13 amino acids. The CDR3 bases are TGTGCCAGTAGTCTTCAGGGCACCGGGGAGCTGTTTTTT. It specifies CASSLQGTGELFF.

The V call is TRBV6-6, the J call TRBJ2-3; D is possibly TRBD2 (7 bases). The CDR3 extends over 16 amino acids. The V and J ends lost 7 bases and 0 bases respectively, with 17 bases between them. Germline values: CDR1 MNHNY, CDR2 SVGAGI (reference sequence). The CDR3 sequence is CASTPRAGASTDTQYF. CDR3 coding DNA: TGTGCCAGCACCCCCAGGGCGGGGGCTAGCACAGATACGCAGTATTTT.

This rearrangement joins TRBV5-1 to TRBJ1-1; a weak D match, TRBD1 (5 bases). The CDR3 spans 13 residues. The V gene lost 3 bases and the J gene lost 3 bases, with 9 bases spanning the gap. CDR1 is SGHRS, CDR2 YFSETQ, per germline. CDR3: CASSSGYDTEAFF. In nucleotides, the CDR3 is TGCGCCAGCAGCTCAGGGTACGACACTGAAGCTTTCTTT.

This chain connects TRBV7-9 to TRBJ1-1, with D possibly being TRBD1 (6 bases). V lost 5 bases to trimming and J lost 6 bases, with 13 bases between them. CDR1 SEHNR and CDR2 FQNEAQ come from the germline V gene (reference sequence). The CDR3 runs to 13 residues. In DNA, the CDR3 is TGTGCCAGCAGCCTGGGGGGGGCGGCTGAAGCTTTCTTT. This sequence encodes CASSLGGAAEAFF.

The V gene is TRBV19, the J gene TRBJ2-5; tentative D call: TRBD1 (5 bases). The germline V gene has CDR1 LNHDA and CDR2 SQIVND (reference sequence). Trimming removed 1 base at V and 1 base at J, with 7 bases between. CDR3 length equals 14 residues. As DNA, the CDR3 is TGTGCCAGTAGTATAGCGACAGTCCAAGAGACCCAGTACTTC. Protein sequence: CASSIATVQETQYF.

This chain uses TRBV9 with TRBJ2-5; possibly TRBD2 for D (6 bases). Germline CDR1 reads SGDLS; CDR2 reads YYNGEE. The CDR3 has 13 residues. The germline V and J ends were trimmed by 4 bases and 7 bases, with 14 bases remaining between them. CDR3 sequence: CASSQGGRGTQYF. The CDR3 DNA sequence: TGTGCCAGCAGCCAGGGAGGAAGGGGGACCCAGTACTTC.